This T cell receptor beta chain was recovered during a study of spatial heterogeneity in lung cancer. About the study: Correlation of TCR transcript counts in tumor regions with a T cell module score from matched bulk RNA-seq was strong. Findings of the study overall: Tumoral mutation counts were tracked by counts of expanded intratumoral alpha and beta TCRs. About 7.7% of tumor T cells for alpha chains and around 13% for beta chains were estimated to be covered.

This clonotype is medium-sized (0.01 to 0.1%) by share. Its antigen is as yet unknown. TCRdb redid the calling of the 5' RACE reads with MiXCR, one entry per CDR3 protein. Here the sample spans roughly 4,200 distinct CDR3 sequences, around 8.8% being singletons. Time point in this sample: sample taken at primary tumor resection. Germline lookup yields CDR1 SQVTM and CDR2 ANQGSEA. V shed 7 bases and J shed 4 bases, with 14 bases lying between them. CDR3 length: 12 amino acids. The V and J genes are TRBV29-1 and TRBJ2-7; weak D call: TRBD2 (5 bases). Material: lung tumor tissue, obtained at surgery. This TCR came from a male donor with early-stage non-small cell lung cancer. This CDR3 is CSALTAGYEQYF. The CDR3 nucleotides read TGCAGCGCTCTGACGGCGGGTTACGAGCAGTACTTC.